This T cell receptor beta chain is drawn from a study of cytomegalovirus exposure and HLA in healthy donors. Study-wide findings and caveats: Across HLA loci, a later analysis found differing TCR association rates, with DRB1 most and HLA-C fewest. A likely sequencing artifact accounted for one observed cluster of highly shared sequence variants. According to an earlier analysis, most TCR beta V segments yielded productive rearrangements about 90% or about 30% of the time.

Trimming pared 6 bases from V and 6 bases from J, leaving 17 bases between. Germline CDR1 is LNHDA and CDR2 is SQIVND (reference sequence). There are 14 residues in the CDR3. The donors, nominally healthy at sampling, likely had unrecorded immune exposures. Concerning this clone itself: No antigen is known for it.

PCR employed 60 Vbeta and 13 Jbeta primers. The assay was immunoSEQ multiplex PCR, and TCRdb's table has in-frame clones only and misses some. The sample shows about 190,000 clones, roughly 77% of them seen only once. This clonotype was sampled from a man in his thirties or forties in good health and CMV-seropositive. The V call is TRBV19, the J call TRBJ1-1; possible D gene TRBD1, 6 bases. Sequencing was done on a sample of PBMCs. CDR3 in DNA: TGTGCCAGTAGCTCGGACAGCCTCAGCGCTGAAGCTTTCTTT. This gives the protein CASSSDSLSAEAFF.